A single sample gave rise to the 29 T cell receptor beta chains below, sequenced in a study of blood T cell repertoires in COVID-19. The method was immunoSEQ multiplex PCR; TCRdb's version includes in-frame clones alone and lacks a portion of them. The sample includes around 170,000 clones, around 84% of them seen just once. Input material: PBMCs or T cells enriched from blood (not recorded which). All receptors come from a woman in her forties or fifties who had recovered from COVID-19.

The chain employs TRBV7-9 and TRBJ2-2; the D is unclear. The CDR3 runs 11 residues. V was shortened by 11 bases and J by 6 bases, with 10 bases between the two germline ends. The germline V gene encodes CDR1 SEHNR and CDR2 FQNEAQ (reference sequence). CDR3 coding DNA: TGTGCCTGCCCGGTAGCCGGGGAGCTGTTTTTT. Encoded protein: CACPVAGELFF.

This clone was seen only once. V and J are TRBV12-3 or TRBV12-4 and TRBJ1-1; no clear D gene. Trimming pared 5 bases from V and 1 base from J, leaving 8 bases between. The CDR3 loop spans 13 amino acids. This chain's CDR3 is CASSRTRNTEAFF. Written as DNA, the CDR3 is TGTGCCAGCAGTCGAACCAGGAACACTGAAGCTTTCTTT.

The V gene is TRBV2, the J gene TRBJ2-7, with 7 nucleotides matching TRBD1. There are 14 residues in the CDR3. Germline V CDR1 and CDR2: SNHLY, FYNNEI. V trimming: 11 bases; J trimming: 4 bases; junction bases outside the gene matches: 14. The CDR3 here is CAVLTGDLSYEQYF. CDR3 DNA: TGTGCCGTACTCACAGGGGACCTCTCATACGAGCAGTACTTC.

This chain uses TRBV5-1 with TRBJ2-7; 8 bases fit TRBD1. There are 14 residues in the CDR3. The V gene's germline CDR1 is SGHRS and CDR2 YFSETQ. The junction had 4 bases not matched to a gene; V was cut back by 0 bases and J by 5 bases. The CDR3, as DNA: TGCGCCAGCAGCTTGGAAGGACAGGGAAACGAGCAGTACTTC. This codes for CASSLEGQGNEQYF.

The chain employs TRBV19 and TRBJ2-5; 7 nucleotides align to TRBD2. Germline V gives CDR1 LNHDA, CDR2 SQIVND (reference sequence). V was clipped by 5 bases and J by 8 bases; unmatched bases: 8. CDR3 size: 13 residues. This chain's CDR3 is CASSPNGGGTQYF. The CDR3 nucleotides read TGTGCCAGTAGTCCGAATGGCGGGGGAACCCAGTACTTC.

The rearrangement links TRBV7-2 to TRBJ1-2; D not certain. The CDR3 is 13 residues long. Trimming took 1 base from V and 7 from J, leaving 10 bases between them. Germline V gene lookup returns CDR1 SGHTA and CDR2 FQGNSA. Here the CDR3 DNA reads TGTGCCAGCAGCTTAGGAGGCGGGTCTGGCTACACCTTC. Protein: CASSLGGGSGYTF.

On this clone: The DNA is omitted, as the CDR3 cannot be located on it reliably, and the CDR3 follows TCRdb's listing. The chain couples TRBV21-1 to TRBJ1-4. TRBV21-1 is classified as a pseudogene. The CDR3 length is 15 residues, termini included. The CDR3 protein is CASSFGGGANEKLFF.

The rearrangement uses TRBV27 and TRBJ2-1, with D perhaps TRBD2 (5 bases). Looked up from germline, CDR1 is MNHEY and CDR2 is SMNVEV (reference sequence). This CDR3 has 14 amino acids. Trimming pared 4 bases from V and 10 bases from J, leaving 17 bases between. The CDR3 here is CASSWRAPIDEQFF. The CDR3 DNA is TGTGCCAGCAGTTGGCGGGCCCCAATAGACGAGCAGTTCTTC.

The rearrangement links TRBV3-1 (or the pseudogene TRBV3-2) to TRBJ2-5; TRBD2 matches at 10 bases. Germline V gene data show CDR1 as LGHDT and CDR2 as YNNKEL (reference sequence). Germline trimming cut 3 bases from V and 6 bases from J; bases unmatched to any gene: 1. There are 13 residues in the CDR3. The CDR3, as DNA: TGTGCCAGCAGCCAGGGACTAGCGCAGACCCAGTACTTC. It encodes CASSQGLAQTQYF.

V and J are TRBV11-3 and TRBJ2-7, with 10 bases identical to TRBD1. V shed 5 bases, J shed 6 bases, and the junction held 13 bases outside the gene matches. CDR3 length: 16 residues. Germline lookup yields CDR1 SGHNT and CDR2 YENEEA. The CDR3 DNA follows: TGTGCCAGCAGCGGAGCCGCCGGGACAGGGGTTACCGAGCAGTACTTC. It specifies CASSGAAGTGVTEQYF. The entire variable domain, with the rest obtained from reference TRBV11-3 and TRBJ2-7, is as follows: EAGVVQSPRYKIIEKKQPVAFWCNPISGHNTLYWYLQNLGQGPELLIRYENEEAVDDSQLPKDRFSAERLKGVDSTLKIQPAELGDSAVYLCASSGAAGTGVTEQYFGPGTRLTVT.

The rearrangement joins TRBV4-1 to TRBJ1-1, with 8 bases that match TRBD1. J gave up 5 bases and V 5 bases, and 7 bases lay outside the gene matches. This CDR3 contains 14 residues. The germline V gene encodes CDR1 MGHRA and CDR2 YSYEKL. The CDR3 spells CASSKQGALTEAFF. CDR3 coding DNA: TGCGCCAGCAGCAAGCAGGGGGCTTTGACTGAAGCTTTCTTT.

This clone has just one count. V and J are TRBV5-5 and TRBJ2-7; tentative D call: TRBD1 (6 bases). Germline V gives CDR1 SGHKS, CDR2 YYEKEE (reference sequence). The CDR3 loop spans 17 amino acids. Trimming took 4 bases from V and 0 from J, leaving 20 bases between them. The CDR3 DNA reads TGTGCCAGCAGCCCGCGGACAGCCTCCGGACCCTCCTACGAGCAGTACTTC. It codes for CASSPRTASGPSYEQYF.

This clone occurred once. V and J are TRBV9 and TRBJ1-5; perhaps TRBD1 as D (6 bases). Germline-derived CDR1 and CDR2 are SGDLS and YYNGEE. V dropped 5 bases and J dropped 0 bases, with 12 bases sitting between them. The CDR3 extends over 15 amino acids. The CDR3 region has the DNA TGTGCCAGCAGTTCCGGGACAAATAGCAATCAGCCCCAGCATTTT. This translates into CASSSGTNSNQPQHF.

The chain joins TRBV2 to TRBJ2-5, with D perhaps matching TRBD2 (6 bases). The CDR3 spans 13 residues. Germline V gene lookup returns CDR1 SNHLY and CDR2 FYNNEI. The V and J ends lost 8 bases and 5 bases respectively, with 15 bases between them. As DNA, the CDR3 is TGTGCCAGCGGTTGGCGGGAAGAGGAGACCCAGTACTTC. Its translation is CASGWREEETQYF.

The chain has TRBV29-1 and TRBJ2-3; 8 bases match TRBD2. This CDR3 has 13 residues. In germline, CDR1 is SQVTM, CDR2 ANQGSEA. J gave up 3 bases and V 7 bases, and 6 bases lay outside the gene matches. CDR3 in DNA: TGCAGCGCCGAAGGCGGGAGGACAGATACGCAGTATTTT. Residues: CSAEGGRTDTQYF.

The chain recombines TRBV19 with TRBJ2-3; D may be TRBD2 (7 bases). The CDR3 extends over 15 amino acids. The ends were cut back, 5 bases at V and 6 bases at J, with 18 bases in the middle. In germline, CDR1 is LNHDA, CDR2 SQIVND (reference sequence). As DNA, the CDR3 is TGTGCCAGTAGTGACCGAGCAGGGGAGGGGGATACGCAGTATTTT. It encodes CASSDRAGEGDTQYF.

This chain connects TRBV28 to TRBJ2-7, with a tentative D call TRBD1 (5 bases). The CDR3 is 12 residues long. V was clipped by 10 bases and J by 3 bases, with 13 bases between them. CDR1 is MDHEN and CDR2 is SYDVKM in the germline V gene. This CDR3 is CATAGMIYEQYF. The DNA for the CDR3 is TGTGCCACCGCAGGGATGATCTACGAGCAGTACTTC.

J is TRBJ2-7 and V is TRBV19, with a possible D match to TRBD2 (5 bases). Germline values: CDR1 LNHDA, CDR2 SQIVND (reference sequence). The V end lost 0 bases, the J end lost 3 bases, and 9 bases lay between the germline ends. The CDR3 consists of 14 residues. Here the CDR3 DNA reads TGTGCCAGTAGTATAGATCAGCGGAACTACGAGCAGTACTTC. This gives the protein CASSIDQRNYEQYF.

This clone was picked up a small number of times. This chain uses TRBV7-2 with TRBJ2-3, with D uncertain. Germline values: CDR1 SGHTA, CDR2 FQGNSA. There are 13 residues in the CDR3. The V end was cut by 1 base, the J end by 6 bases, with 8 bases between. This CDR3 is CASSLESYDTQYF. The CDR3 nucleotides read TGTGCCAGCAGCTTAGAAAGCTATGATACGCAGTATTTT.

The V and J genes are TRBV3-1 (or the pseudogene TRBV3-2) and TRBJ2-1; 10 bases match TRBD2. From germline, CDR1 is LGHDT and CDR2 YNNKEL (reference sequence). Trimming took 1 base from V and 6 from J; bases not matched to a gene: 3. The CDR3 is made up of 15 amino acids. The CDR3 is CASSQAAGGPNEQFF. The CDR3 DNA sequence: TGTGCCAGCAGCCAAGCAGCGGGAGGGCCCAATGAGCAGTTCTTC.

The chain uses TRBV3-1 (or the pseudogene TRBV3-2) and TRBJ1-2; perhaps TRBD1 as D (6 bases). The V end was cut by 4 bases, the J end by 3 bases, with 9 bases between. Germline values: CDR1 LGHDT, CDR2 YNNKEL (reference sequence). The CDR3 length is 13 residues. CDR3 protein: CASSPRQDYGYTF. The CDR3 coding sequence is TGTGCCAGCAGCCCTCGACAGGACTATGGCTACACCTTC.

This chain uses TRBV6-5 with TRBJ2-6, with a possible D match to TRBD1 (6 bases). The V and J ends lost 0 bases and 8 bases respectively, with 11 bases between them. This CDR3 is 15 amino acids long. In germline, CDR1 is MNHEY, CDR2 SVGAGI. The CDR3 DNA reads as TGTGCCAGCAGTTACTCCCAGGGGAGCCCCAACGTCCTGACTTTC. Translating gives CASSYSQGSPNVLTF.

The chain uses TRBV7-8 and TRBJ1-6, with D hard to call. Germline V gene data show CDR1 as SGHVS and CDR2 as FQNEAQ. The CDR3 totals 17 residues. V was shortened by 0 bases and J by 3 bases, with 12 bases between the two germline ends. The CDR3 nucleotides are TGTGCCAGCAGCTTAGCGCGATGGCGGAGCTATAATTCACCCCTCCACTTT. As protein: CASSLARWRSYNSPLHF.

The chain joins TRBV27 to TRBJ1-2; a weak D match, TRBD1 (5 bases). The CDR3 is made up of 14 amino acids. Trimming stripped 3 bases from V and 4 bases from J, with 12 bases between. Germline-derived CDR1 and CDR2 are MNHEY and SMNVEV (reference sequence). The CDR3 sequence: CASSFGGDLYGYTF. CDR3 coding DNA: TGTGCCAGCAGTTTTGGGGGGGACCTCTATGGCTACACCTTC.

This clone was counted only a few times. The chain has TRBV7-2 and TRBJ1-1; the match to TRBD1 covers 8 bases. There are 17 residues in the CDR3. CDR1 and CDR2 from the germline V gene are SGHTA and FQGNSA. Unmatched junction bases numbered 11, after V lost 5 bases and J lost 0 bases. DNA of the CDR3: TGTGCCAGCAGCGAACCAGGGGGCGCTTCCATGAACACTGAAGCTTTCTTT. Translation: CASSEPGGASMNTEAFF.

The chain links TRBV5-5 to TRBJ2-2; no firm D call. V gave up 6 bases and J gave up 2 bases, with 11 bases separating them. Germline-derived CDR1 and CDR2 are SGHKS and YYEKEE (reference sequence). The CDR3 extends over 14 amino acids. In nucleotides, the CDR3 is TGTGCCAGCACCCCGCGGCTAAACACCGGGGAGCTGTTTTTT. The encoded protein is CASTPRLNTGELFF.

The CDR3 sequence is CASQGSYEQYF. The CDR3 nucleotides read TGTGCCAGCCAGGGGAGCTACGAGCAGTACTTC. This chain joins TRBV28 and TRBJ2-7; tentative D call: TRBD1 (6 bases). The CDR3 is made up of 11 amino acids. CDR1 is MDHEN, CDR2 SYDVKM, per germline. Trimming pared 8 bases from V and 3 bases from J, leaving 8 bases between.

This chain connects TRBV5-1 to TRBJ1-2; 12 bases match TRBD1. With V trimmed by 4 bases and J by 4 bases, 8 bases remained unmatched. There are 16 residues in the CDR3. Germline loops: CDR1 SGHRS, CDR2 YFSETQ. The CDR3 DNA sequence: TGCGCCAGCAGCCCGGGGACAGGGGGCGTTAGCTATGGCTACACCTTC. Amino acids: CASSPGTGGVSYGYTF.

With respect to this clone: At one end the junction does not follow the germline gene, possibly because of a read error. The V gene is TRBV2, the J gene TRBJ2-7; 7 bases agree with TRBD1. CDR1 SNHLY and CDR2 FYNNEI come from the germline V gene. This CDR3 has 12 amino acids. In DNA form, the CDR3 reads TGTGCCAGCAGTCCTGCCAACAGGGGTTCCCACTTC. Its protein is CASSPANRGSHF.